This entry is about one T cell receptor (beta chain). The antigen is undetermined. Primers: 60 Vbeta forward and 13 Jbeta reverse. Only in-frame clones appear in the TCRdb table, and some are missing; sequencing was by immunoSEQ multiplex PCR. The sample consists of roughly 190,000 clones, around 88% of them appearing once. This record comes from a study of cytomegalovirus exposure and HLA in healthy donors. Study results and caveats: TCR beta V- and J-gene trimming was later associated with a missense DCLRE1C variant.

Germline assignment: CDR1 SGHTA and CDR2 FQGNSA. There are 14 residues in the CDR3. The sample comprised PBMCs. The clonotype was recovered from a middle-aged man in good health and CMV-seropositive. The chain employs TRBV7-2 and TRBJ2-5; no clear D. The closer fit of TRBJ2-7 to the DNA end suggests the J call may be wrong. The CDR3 sequence: CASSLGYGAYEQYF. CDR3 DNA: TGTGCCAGCAGCTTAGGATACGGAGCCTACGAGCAGTACTTC.